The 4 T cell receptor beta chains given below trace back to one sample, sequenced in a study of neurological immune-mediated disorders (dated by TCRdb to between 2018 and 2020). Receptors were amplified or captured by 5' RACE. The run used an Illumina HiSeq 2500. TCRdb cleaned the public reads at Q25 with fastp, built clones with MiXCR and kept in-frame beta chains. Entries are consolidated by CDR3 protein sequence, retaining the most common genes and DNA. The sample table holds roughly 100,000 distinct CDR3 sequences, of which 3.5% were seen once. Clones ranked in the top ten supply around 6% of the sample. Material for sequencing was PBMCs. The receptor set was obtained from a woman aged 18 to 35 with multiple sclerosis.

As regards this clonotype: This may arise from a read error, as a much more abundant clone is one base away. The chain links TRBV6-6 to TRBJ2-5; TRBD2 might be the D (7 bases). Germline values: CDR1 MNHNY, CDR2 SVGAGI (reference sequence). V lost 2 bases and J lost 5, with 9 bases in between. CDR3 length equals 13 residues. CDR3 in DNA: TGTGCCAGCAGTTACAAGGGGGGGGAGACCCAGTACTTC. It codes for CASSYKGGETQYF.

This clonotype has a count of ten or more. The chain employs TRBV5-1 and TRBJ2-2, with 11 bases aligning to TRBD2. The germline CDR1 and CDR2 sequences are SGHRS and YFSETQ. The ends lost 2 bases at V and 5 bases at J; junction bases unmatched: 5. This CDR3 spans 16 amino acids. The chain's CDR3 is CASSFGLAGTTGELFF. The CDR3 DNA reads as TGCGCCAGCAGCTTTGGACTAGCGGGTACTACCGGGGAGCTGTTTTTT.

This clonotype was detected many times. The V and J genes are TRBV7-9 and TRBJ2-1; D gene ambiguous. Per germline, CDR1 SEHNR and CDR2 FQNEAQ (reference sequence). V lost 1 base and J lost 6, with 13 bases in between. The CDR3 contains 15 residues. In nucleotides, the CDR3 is TGTGCCAGCAGCTTAGTAAGCCTGGCTGCCAATGAGCAGTTCTTC. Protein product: CASSLVSLAANEQFF.

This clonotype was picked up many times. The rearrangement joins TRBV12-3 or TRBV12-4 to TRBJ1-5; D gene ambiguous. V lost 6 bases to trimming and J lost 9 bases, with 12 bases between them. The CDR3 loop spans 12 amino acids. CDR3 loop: CASSPGDLPQHF. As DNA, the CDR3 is TGTGCCAGCAGCCCTGGGGATTTGCCCCAGCATTTT.